This passage covers 19 T cell receptor beta chains from one sample sequenced in a study of neoadjuvant anti-PD-1 for oral cavity cancer. Sequencing was performed with immunoSEQ multiplex PCR; in TCRdb, only in-frame clones are kept and a portion is missing. The sample holds 6,500 to 10,000 clones, less than 75% seen once. This sample's time point: after neoadjuvant nivolumab, at surgical resection. Sequencing was performed on PBMCs, taken after nivolumab (anti-PD-1) treatment. These receptors all stem from a person between 40 and 85 years old with oral cavity squamous cell carcinoma.

The chain is built from TRBV9 and TRBJ1-2, with 12 bases fitting TRBD1. With 3 bases clipped from V and 0 bases from J, the junction kept 9 bases outside the gene matches. CDR3 length: 18 residues. Germline V CDR1 and CDR2: SGDLS, YYNGEE. The CDR3 nucleotides read TGTGCCAGCAGCGATTCCGGGACAGGGGGCGACGCTAACTATGGCTACACCTTC. Translating gives CASSDSGTGGDANYGYTF.

The CDR3 spells CASSTGVNYGYTF. For the CDR3, the DNA is TGTGCCAGCAGCACCGGCGTAAACTATGGCTACACCTTC. The chain links TRBV5-6 to TRBJ1-2; unclear D gene. CDR1 is SGHDT and CDR2 is YYEEEE in the germline V gene. Deletions cut 4 bases from V and 2 bases from J, with 9 bases between. The CDR3 contains 13 residues.

V usage is TRBV11-3 and J usage is TRBJ2-2, with D uncertain. Germline V gives CDR1 SGHNT, CDR2 YENEEA. This CDR3 spans 12 amino acids. Trimming stripped 0 bases from V and 5 bases from J, with 1 base between. The CDR3 loop is CASSLETGELFF. The CDR3, as DNA: TGTGCCAGCAGCTTAGAAACCGGGGAGCTGTTTTTT.

The V call is TRBV6-1, the J call TRBJ2-6; tentative D call: TRBD1 (6 bases). The V gene lost 5 bases and the J gene lost 4 bases, with 12 bases spanning the gap. The germline V gene encodes CDR1 MNHNS and CDR2 SASEGT. This CDR3 comprises 15 residues. The CDR3 DNA is TGTGCCAGCAGTCCTGACAGGTACGGGGCCAACGTCCTGACTTTC. Residues: CASSPDRYGANVLTF.

This clone has only a few counts. The chain joins TRBV6-4 to TRBJ2-1, with TRBD2 matching 12 bases. V lost 6 bases and J lost 0; bases outside the gene matches: 3. CDR1 is MRHNA, CDR2 SNTAGT, per germline. The CDR3 length is 16 residues. In DNA form, the CDR3 reads TGTGCCAGCAGCCCACTAGCGGGAGGCTCCTACAATGAGCAGTTCTTC. Translating it yields CASSPLAGGSYNEQFF.

This clone was seen only once. V usage is TRBV4-3 and J usage is TRBJ1-2; D gene ambiguous. This CDR3 has 17 residues. The V gene lost 1 base and the J gene lost 5 bases, with 20 bases spanning the gap. Looked up from germline, CDR1 is LGHNA and CDR2 is YSLEER. CDR3 nucleotide sequence: TGCGCCAGCAGCCAAGGCTATGCAGGTGGACGCGTTTATGGCTACACCTTC. Amino acid sequence: CASSQGYAGGRVYGYTF.

J is TRBJ1-4 and V is TRBV7-8, with 10 bases lining up with TRBD1. The V gene end was trimmed by 5 bases and the J gene end by 8 bases; junction bases not matched to a gene: 5. From germline, CDR1 is SGHVS and CDR2 FQNEAQ. The CDR3 sequence is 14 residues long. This chain's CDR3 is CASSPSDRGEKLFF. CDR3 sequence (DNA): TGTGCCAGCAGCCCCTCGGACAGGGGGGAAAAACTGTTTTTT.

This chain links TRBV7-2 with TRBJ2-7; 11 positions agree with TRBD2. V shed 3 bases and J 3 bases; nucleotides not matched to a gene: 7. The CDR3 has 16 amino acids. Germline V lookup: CDR1 SGHTA, CDR2 FQGNSA. This chain's CDR3 is CASSFFSGGADYEQYF. The CDR3 region has the DNA TGTGCCAGCAGCTTCTTTAGCGGGGGGGCCGACTACGAGCAGTACTTC.

V gene TRBV28 combines with J gene TRBJ1-2; tentatively, D is TRBD1 (6 bases). Between the trimmed V and J ends, which lost 2 bases and 7 bases, there was a span of 8 bases. The CDR3 is made up of 12 amino acids. Germline CDR1 is MDHEN and CDR2 is SYDVKM. CDR3 sequence reads: CASSLNRAGYTF. CDR3 sequence (DNA): TGTGCCAGCAGTTTAAACAGGGCTGGCTACACCTTC.

This clone was seen a few times. The chain uses TRBV4-2 and TRBJ2-3, with 11 positions matching TRBD2. V shed 3 bases, J shed 6 bases, and the junction held 8 bases outside the gene matches. CDR3 length: 16 residues. The germline V gene encodes CDR1 LGHNA and CDR2 YNFKEQ. CDR3 in DNA: TGTGCCAGCAGCCAGGAGACTAGCGGGGTATATGATACGCAGTATTTT. Translation: CASSQETSGVYDTQYF.

The rearrangement uses TRBV5-4 and TRBJ2-1, with D perhaps TRBD1 or TRBD2 (5 bases each). Germline CDR1 reads SGHNT; CDR2 reads YYREEE (reference sequence). V was pared by 0 bases and J by 2 bases, with 9 bases between. The CDR3 length is 15 residues. CDR3 sequence (DNA): TGTGCCAGCAGCTTGGAAGGGACCCCCTACAATGAGCAGTTCTTC. Its translation: CASSLEGTPYNEQFF.

The CDR3 here is CASSLVIGLASGELFF. The CDR3 region has the DNA TGTGCCAGCAGCTTAGTAATAGGGTTAGCCTCCGGGGAGCTGTTTTTT. The chain links TRBV7-2 to TRBJ2-2; the D is unclear. Germline values: CDR1 SGHTA, CDR2 FQGNSA. The CDR3 covers 16 residues. Deletions cut 1 base from V and 6 bases from J, with 15 bases between.

The gene calls are TRBV19 and TRBJ1-2; no definite D call. V was trimmed by 5 bases and J by 4 bases, leaving 14 bases between them. Germline V lookup: CDR1 LNHDA, CDR2 SQIVND (reference sequence). There are 14 residues in the CDR3. Here the CDR3 reads CASSSERESYGYTF. CDR3 bases: TGTGCCAGTAGTTCGGAGCGGGAAAGCTATGGCTACACCTTC.

The chain joins TRBV2 to TRBJ2-7; D unclear. The CDR3 has 13 residues. The ends were cut back, 1 base at V and 2 bases at J, with 6 bases in the middle. Germline assignment: CDR1 SNHLY and CDR2 FYNNEI. The CDR3 DNA follows: TGTGCCAGCAGTGAAGACAGAACCTACGAGCAGTACTTC. Protein: CASSEDRTYEQYF.

This rearrangement joins TRBV5-1 to TRBJ1-1; no definite D call. Trimming left V 4 bases short and J 1 base short, with 11 bases between. The CDR3 has 14 residues. CDR1 and CDR2 (germline): SGHRS, YFSETQ. The CDR3 loop is CASSRSMENTEAFF. In nucleotides, the CDR3 is TGCGCCAGCAGCCGCTCTATGGAGAACACTGAAGCTTTCTTT.

This clone has just a few counts. This rearrangement joins TRBV5-5 to TRBJ1-6; 11 bases agree with TRBD1. CDR1 is SGHKS and CDR2 is YYEKEE in the germline V gene (reference sequence). The CDR3 is 16 amino acids. V trimming: 2 bases; J trimming: 7 bases; junction bases outside the gene matches: 5. The DNA of the CDR3 is TGTGCCAGCAGCTTACACCGGGACAGGGGGAATTCACCCCTCCACTTT. Translating gives CASSLHRDRGNSPLHF.

This clone was detected only once. This chain joins TRBV7-2 and TRBJ2-3; 8 bases align to TRBD2. The germline gives CDR1 SGHTA, CDR2 FQGNSA. The CDR3 extends over 16 amino acids. The junction had 9 bases not matched to a gene; V was cut back by 3 bases and J by 4 bases. This chain's CDR3 is CASSFWGGGLADTQYF. The CDR3 nucleotides read TGTGCCAGCAGCTTCTGGGGCGGGGGGCTCGCAGATACGCAGTATTTT.

This sequence joins TRBV5-1 and TRBJ2-2; D is unresolved. The CDR3 length is 14 residues. Trimming took 0 bases from V and 1 from J, leaving 4 bases between them. Germline-derived CDR1 and CDR2 are SGHRS and YFSETQ. The CDR3 spells CASSLAMNTGELFF. In DNA form, the CDR3 reads TGCGCCAGCAGCTTGGCTATGAACACCGGGGAGCTGTTTTTT. The whole variable domain, remainder taken from reference TRBV5-1 and TRBJ2-2, is KAGVTQTPRYLIKTRGQQVTLSCSPISGHRSVSWYQQTPGQGLQFLFEYFSETQRNKGNFPGRFSGRQFSNSRSEMNVSTLELGDSALYLCASSLAMNTGELFFGEGSRLTVL.

V usage is TRBV15 and J usage is TRBJ1-2; D possibly corresponds to TRBD1 (5 bases). Trimming took off 1 base at V and 6 bases at J, with 9 bases between the two ends. The CDR3 sequence is 13 residues long. Germline V gene data show CDR1 as LNHNV and CDR2 as YYDKDF (reference sequence). This CDR3 reads CATSRAQGDGYTF. The DNA of the CDR3 is TGTGCCACCAGCAGAGCCCAGGGCGATGGCTACACCTTC.